The entry that follows covers one T cell receptor (beta chain) sequence. Whole blood without T cell sorting served as the source of isolated total RNA. The data were obtained in a study of monozygotic twins with inflammatory bowel disease. TCRalpha and TCRbeta cDNA was put through two nested PCRs of about 15 and 9 cycles. TCRdb derives one entry per CDR3 protein from the 5' RACE reads, leaving out DNA. The specimen's table records fewer than 200,000 distinct CDR3 sequences. The specimen sequenced was blood. This clonotype was obtained from a human donor with ulcerative colitis or Crohn's disease, or a healthy co-twin of an affected twin (not recorded which).

CDR3 loop: CASSLRVPFSYEQYF. This chain joins TRBV28 and TRBJ2-7; TCRdb gives TRBD1 as the D gene, but with no DNA this cannot be confirmed. The CDR3 contains 15 residues. Germline V gives CDR1 MDHEN, CDR2 SYDVKM.